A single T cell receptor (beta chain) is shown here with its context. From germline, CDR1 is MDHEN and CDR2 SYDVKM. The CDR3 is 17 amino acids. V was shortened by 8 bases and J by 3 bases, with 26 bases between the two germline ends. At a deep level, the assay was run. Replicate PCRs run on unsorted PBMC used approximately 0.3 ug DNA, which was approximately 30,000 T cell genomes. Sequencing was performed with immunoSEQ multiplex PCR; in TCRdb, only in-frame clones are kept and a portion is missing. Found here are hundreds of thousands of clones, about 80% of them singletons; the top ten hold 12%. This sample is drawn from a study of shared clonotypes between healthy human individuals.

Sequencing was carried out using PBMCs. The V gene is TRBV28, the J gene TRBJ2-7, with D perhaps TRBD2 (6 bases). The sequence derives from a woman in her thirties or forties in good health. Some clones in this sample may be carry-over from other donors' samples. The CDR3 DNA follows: TGTGCCAGCGGGTCTAGCGCTACACCCCCTCCGTTCTACGAGCAGTACTTC. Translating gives CASGSSATPPPFYEQYF.